This T cell receptor (beta chain) was observed in a study of shared T cell receptors in the human thymus. The CDR3 is 11 amino acids. V gave up 6 bases and J gave up 6 bases, with 7 bases separating them. Germline V gene sequence: CDR1 MNHEY, CDR2 SVGAGI. The table came from immunoSEQ multiplex PCR; TCRdb's copy has only in-frame clones and leaves some out. The profile covers approximately 580,000 clones, with around 78% appearing a single time and about 0.013% taken by the ten largest. This sample was shared with a second study, whose subject was human thymus T cells.

This clonotype was sampled from a boy younger than two with a congenital heart defect. The gene calls are TRBV6-5 and TRBJ2-3, with unresolved D. Sequencing was done on a sample of thymocytes. The CDR3 reads CASSSRDTQYF. DNA for the CDR3: TGTGCCAGCAGCTCTCGGGATACGCAGTATTTT.